This passage covers 12 T cell receptor beta chains from one sample sequenced in a study of T cell repertoires in cytomegalovirus infection. TCRdb fed the reads into MiXCR, producing one record per CDR3 protein. The sample lists hundreds of thousands of distinct CDR3 sequences, approximately 32% occurring once. No antigen has been identified for these receptors. Sequenced here: cultured CD8+ T cells from PBMCs, sampled from culture after CMV antigen stimulation. The receptors derive from a human donor in good health (CMV status not recorded). Some clones in this sample may be carry-over from other donors' samples.

This clonotype has only a few counts. V usage is TRBV6-6 and J usage is TRBJ1-2; maybe TRBD1 (6 bases). The germline V gene has CDR1 MNHNY and CDR2 SVGAGI (reference sequence). V lost 7 bases, J lost 8 bases, and 23 bases lay in between. The CDR3 contains 15 residues. The DNA of the CDR3 is TGTGCCAGCACCCAGGACAGCCACGAGATACGCGGCTACACCTTC. Translated, it gives CASTQDSHEIRGYTF.

This clonotype was picked up many times. V gene TRBV27 combines with J gene TRBJ1-2; D might be TRBD1 (5 bases). Germline-derived CDR1 and CDR2 are MNHEY and SMNVEV (reference sequence). Trimming left V 3 bases short and J 6 bases short, with 11 bases between. The CDR3 totals 13 residues. The CDR3 bases are TGTGCCAGCAGTTTGTCTAGGGGCGATGGCTACACCTTC. Residues: CASSLSRGDGYTF.

This clonotype occurred a few times. The chain employs TRBV7-9 and TRBJ2-7, with TRBD1 as a possible D gene (6 bases). This CDR3 contains 13 residues. With 5 bases removed from V and 6 bases from J, the gap between germline ends came to 14 bases. Germline V gene lookup returns CDR1 SEHNR and CDR2 FQNEAQ (reference sequence). In nucleotides, the CDR3 is TGTGCCAGCAGCCCCCAGAAACAGGGCGAGCAGTACGTC. As protein: CASSPQKQGEQYV.

This clonotype was counted between two and nine times. The genes are TRBV15 and TRBJ2-4; 14 nucleotides align to TRBD2. Losses at the gene ends were 3 bases for V and 4 bases for J; bases not matched to a gene: 11. The CDR3 totals 19 residues. CDR1 and CDR2 from the germline V gene are LNHNV and YYDKDF (reference sequence). The CDR3 DNA sequence: TGTGCCACCAGCAGTTCTCGGACTAGCGGGGGGCTGCCGAAAAACATTCAGTACTTC. Its translation: CATSSSRTSGGLPKNIQYF.

This chain uses TRBV7-4 with TRBJ1-1, with D uncertain. Deletions cut 7 bases from V and 10 bases from J, with 16 bases between. The CDR3 spans 12 residues. Germline-derived CDR1 and CDR2 are SGHVT and SQSDAQ. The CDR3 DNA is TGTGCCAGCAACACTGCCGGGGATCGAGCTTTCTTT. Translation gives CASNTAGDRAFF.

The genes are TRBV6-1 and TRBJ1-2; 9 bases line up with TRBD1. Per the germline V gene, CDR1 is MNHNS and CDR2 is SASEGT. The CDR3 is 13 residues long. The V segment lost 7 bases and the J segment 4 bases; nucleotides outside the gene matches: 4. CDR3 bases: TGTGCCAGCAAGGACAGGGGAAGCTATGGCTACACCTTC. Protein product: CASKDRGSYGYTF.

This clonotype showed up just a few times. The chain uses TRBV6-1 and TRBJ1-6, with no clear D. Trimming took 1 base from V and 8 from J, leaving 18 bases between them. This CDR3 region has 17 residues. Germline CDR1 is MNHNS and CDR2 is SASEGT. CDR3 residues: CASSEEVRRGPHSPLHF. The CDR3 coding sequence is TGTGCCAGCAGTGAAGAGGTAAGACGAGGGCCACATTCACCCCTCCACTTT.

There are many counts of this clonotype. This chain uses TRBV10-3 with TRBJ2-2; 8 positions agree with TRBD1. CDR1 is ENHRY and CDR2 is SYGVKD in the germline V gene. The V gene end was trimmed by 0 bases and the J gene end by 4 bases; junction bases not matched to a gene: 7. CDR3 length: 17 amino acids. The CDR3 DNA reads as TGTGCCATCAGTGAGTCGGGACAGGAATGGGTCACCGGGGAGCTGTTTTTT. Translated: CAISESGQEWVTGELFF.

Worth noting for this clonotype: The junction departs from germline at one end; a sequencing error may be responsible. The V call is TRBV7-2, the J call TRBJ1-2; D not resolved. CDR3 length: 15 amino acids. The germline V gene encodes CDR1 SGHTA and CDR2 FQGNSA. The CDR3 sequence is CASRFPQPPFTPLYF. The CDR3 DNA is TGTGCCAGCAGATTTCCTCAACCTCCATTCACGCCTCTCTACTTC.

The rearrangement links TRBV20-1 to TRBJ1-6; no clear D gene. This CDR3 comprises 12 residues. Trimming left V 3 bases short and J 5 bases short, with 5 bases between. Germline V gene lookup returns CDR1 DFQATT and CDR2 SNEGSKA (reference sequence). The CDR3 here is CSARFDNSPLHF. The DNA for the CDR3 is TGCAGTGCTAGGTTCGATAATTCACCCCTCCACTTT.

This clonotype has a handful of counts. The V and J genes are TRBV27 and TRBJ2-5; TRBD2 matches 8 bases. Trimming took 8 bases from V and 0 from J; bases not matched to a gene: 8. This CDR3 is 15 amino acids long. Germline V CDR1 and CDR2: MNHEY, SMNVEV (reference sequence). CDR3 coding DNA: TGTGCCAGCCGCTCGGGCGGGGGGTACCAAGAGACCCAGTACTTC. Residues: CASRSGGGYQETQYF.

The chain uses TRBV14 and TRBJ1-1; the D gene is possibly TRBD1 (6 bases). Germline V lookup: CDR1 SGHDN, CDR2 FVKESK. The CDR3 is 15 amino acids. V gave up 3 bases and J gave up 1 base, with 12 bases separating them. The CDR3 nucleotides are TGTGCCAGCAGCCACCTACAGGGTAGGAACACTGAAGCTTTCTTT. Protein sequence: CASSHLQGRNTEAFF.